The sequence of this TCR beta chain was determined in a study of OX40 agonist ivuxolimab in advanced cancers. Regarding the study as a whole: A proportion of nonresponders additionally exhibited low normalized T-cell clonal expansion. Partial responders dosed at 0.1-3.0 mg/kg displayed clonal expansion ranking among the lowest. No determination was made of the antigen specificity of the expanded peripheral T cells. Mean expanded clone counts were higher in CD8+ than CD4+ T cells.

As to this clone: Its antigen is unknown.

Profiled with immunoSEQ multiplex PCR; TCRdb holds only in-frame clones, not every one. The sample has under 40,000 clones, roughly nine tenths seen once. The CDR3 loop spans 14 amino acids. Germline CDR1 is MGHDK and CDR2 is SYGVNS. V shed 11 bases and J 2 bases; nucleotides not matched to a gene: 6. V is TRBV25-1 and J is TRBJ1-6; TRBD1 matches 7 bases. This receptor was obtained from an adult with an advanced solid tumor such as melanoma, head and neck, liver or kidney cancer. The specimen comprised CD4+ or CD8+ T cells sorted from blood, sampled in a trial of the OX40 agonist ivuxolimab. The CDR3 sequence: CAVRGNTYNSPLHF. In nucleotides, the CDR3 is TGTGCCGTCAGGGGGAACACCTATAATTCACCCCTCCACTTT.